The T cell receptor beta chain under discussion was sequenced for a study of T cells in Graves' hyperthyroidism and ophthalmopathy (dated by TCRdb to the late 2010s). At the level of the whole study: Peripheral blood was sampled at the time of initial diagnosis, prior to any treatment. To identify TCR V-J signatures that set the groups apart, the researchers used a discovery cohort of 100 patients, made up of roughly 45 with Graves' ophthalmopathy and around 58 with stable Graves' hyperthyroidism. An independent validation cohort of around 19 hyperthyroidism patients and some 15 patients who later progressed to ophthalmopathy tested prospective prediction of ophthalmopathy. The 95 to 100 discovery patients were randomly divided into training and test sets at a 7:3 ratio. The study also compared thyroid tissue and blood T-cell repertoires from five or six Graves' hyperthyroidism patients. Once sampling was done, hyperthyroidism patients were given methimazole at a starting dose of 30 mg daily, whereas ophthalmopathy patients were given high-dose intravenous methylprednisolone. The paper describes TCR Vbeta CDR3 sequencing of 140 or so peripheral blood samples, made up of 43 ophthalmopathy patients, 70 to 75 hyperthyroidism patients and 17 progressor patients. Paper-wide results and their limitations: A model built on a 13 V-J signature distinguished ophthalmopathy from stable hyperthyroidism, reaching about 88% sensitivity and around 82% specificity in cross-validation and 80%/75% in testing. In validation, the model predicted progression to ophthalmopathy with approximately 71% sensitivity and 72% to 85% specificity, a median of 6.5 months before onset. No statistical method was used to set the sample size in advance, and investigators knew the group allocation. Most expanded thyroid clonotypes (frequency above 0.001) were also found in blood, which suggests that blood repertoires may mirror thyroid immune responses.

Details on this clonotype: Its specific antigen is unknown. No clone much larger than this one lies a single base away; base qualities are absent.

From V the trimming removes 6 bases and from J it removes 2 bases, while the gene matches leave 14 bases of the junction unaccounted for. The CDR3 measures 16 amino acids from cysteine to phenylalanine. CDR3 DNA is the only sequence kept; it has 48 bases, read in frame from the first base. Taken from the germline V gene (reference sequence), the CDR1 and CDR2 loops are DFQATT and SNEGSKA. The TCR beta CDR3 regions were amplified from RNA transcripts. A first-round RT-PCR of the TCR CDR3 used the HTBI primer set with the Qiagen OneStep RT-PCR kit. Libraries were constructed in a second round of multiplex PCR, after which size selection and purification were carried out. Libraries were sequenced paired-end with 100 bp reads on an Illumina HiSeq2000. Regarding the original processing steps: Raw data were processed with SOAPnuke, discarding reads with adapters, uncalled bases, mean Phred below 15, or no exact constant-primer or identifier match. High-quality paired reads were merged using COPE v1.2.5, and each unique nucleotide sequence was defined as a clonotype. MiTCR v1.1 was used to align clonotypes to the IMGT TRBV, TRBD and TRBJ reference segments. Only V-J combinations with frequency above 0.0001, covering about 99% of repertoires, were analysed. A TCS score was defined as the ratio of F50 (clonal expansion) to E x V (chaos), with BLOSUM62-based TCRdist applied between CDR3 peptides within each V-J. Welch's t-statistics and random forest reduced fewer than 600 V-J features to roughly 13, which were used in a naive Bayes classifier (R e1071). In TCRdb, the public reads were trimmed at Q25 with fastp and aligned with MiXCR, with productive beta chains retained. When rows share a CDR3 protein, they turn into one entry using the most common DNA and genes. TCRdb, not the original authors, processed these V and J calls. For this sample there are about 360,000 distinct CDR3 sequences; about 14% appear just once. The ten top clones hold more than 20% of the sample.

Hyperthyroidism patients were newly diagnosed, with disease duration under 2 months, and aged 18 to 65 years. The study excluded patients with uncontrolled infections, other autoimmune diseases, pregnancy or lactation. Clinical symptoms, serum thyroxine and TRAb, thyroid ultrasound, and orbital computed tomography formed the basis for the diagnoses. Blood from progressor patients was collected at the time of first diagnosis with hyperthyroidism, before any ophthalmopathy symptoms had appeared. PBMCs were separated from 7.5 to 10 ml of fresh peripheral blood using Ficoll-Paque density gradient centrifugation. Progressor patients were first diagnosed with Graves' hyperthyroidism and then developed ophthalmopathy during follow-up. Trizol reagent was used to extract total RNA, and RNA quality was then checked on an Agilent 2100 Bioanalyzer.

Sequenced material: blood. This chain joins TRBV20-1 to TRBJ2-3; 7 nucleotides in the junction match TRBD2. The receptor was isolated from a man aged 30 to 45 with Graves' hyperthyroidism that later progressed to Graves' ophthalmopathy. The DNA sequence reads TGCAGTGCCCCGCCCCGGTTGCGGGGGACCACAGATACGCAGTATTTT. It is translated as CSAPPRLRGTTDTQYF.